The 30 T cell receptor beta chains given below trace back to one sample, sequenced in a study of T-cell reconstitution after alpha-beta-depleted transplantation in children. The TCRbeta library was prepared with unique molecular identifiers. In TCRdb, the PCR reads were re-called with MiXCR into one record per CDR3 protein. The table records some 500,000 distinct CDR3 sequences, approximately 20% of them present only once. The source was PBMCs from the stem cell graft donor, collected from the stem cell graft. The receptors were sampled from a human donor who donated a stem cell graft to a child with acute lymphoblastic leukemia.

The chain has TRBV15 and TRBJ1-5; the match to TRBD1 covers 7 bases. The trim removed 4 bases at V and 10 bases at J, leaving 10 bases unmatched. From germline, CDR1 is LNHNV and CDR2 YYDKDF (reference sequence). The CDR3 extends over 14 amino acids. Written as DNA, the CDR3 is TGTGCCACCAGCACCAGGGACAGCTTCTCCCCCCAGCATTTT. It yields the protein CATSTRDSFSPQHF.

The rearrangement links TRBV5-1 to TRBJ1-2; D unresolved. Trimming left V 0 bases short and J 2 bases short, with 8 bases between. Germline V gene lookup returns CDR1 SGHRS and CDR2 YFSETQ. The CDR3 is made up of 14 amino acids. The CDR3: CASSLGALNYGYTF. In DNA, the CDR3 is TGCGCCAGCAGCTTGGGGGCGCTGAACTATGGCTACACCTTC.

In its sample, this clonotype was seen a few times. The V gene is TRBV5-1, the J gene TRBJ2-7; no reliable D call. The V end lost 4 bases, the J end lost 2 bases, and 19 bases lay between the germline ends. This CDR3 spans 16 amino acids. The germline V gene encodes CDR1 SGHRS and CDR2 YFSETQ. The CDR3 nucleotides are TGCGCCAGCAGCCTCCAGGCGGCAGCGCCAACCTACGAGCAGTACTTC. It translates to CASSLQAAAPTYEQYF.

This clonotype was counted only a few times. The V gene is TRBV5-5, the J gene TRBJ2-7, with unresolved D. Germline V gene data show CDR1 as SGHKS and CDR2 as YYEKEE (reference sequence). This CDR3 has 16 residues. Between the trimmed V and J ends, which lost 1 base and 4 bases, there was a span of 18 bases. This CDR3 reads CASSLSYPFGSYEQYF. In nucleotides, the CDR3 is TGTGCCAGCAGCTTGTCATATCCATTCGGAAGTTACGAGCAGTACTTC.

This sequence joins TRBV12-3 or TRBV12-4 and TRBJ2-1; 10 bases agree with TRBD2. V was clipped by 6 bases and J by 7 bases; unmatched bases: 9. This CDR3 region has 15 residues. In nucleotides, the CDR3 is TGTGCCAGCAGCTACACTAGCGGGACAATTAATGAGCAGTTCTTC. Its translation is CASSYTSGTINEQFF.

V usage is TRBV6-1 and J usage is TRBJ1-5; D call uncertain. Trimming removed 6 bases from V and 0 bases from J, with 3 bases in between. CDR1 and CDR2 from the germline V gene are MNHNS and SASEGT. The CDR3 loop spans 12 amino acids. The CDR3 coding sequence is TGTGCCAGCAGGAATAGCAATCAGCCCCAGCATTTT. Translating gives CASRNSNQPQHF.

This chain connects TRBV7-6 to TRBJ2-1; 11 positions agree with TRBD2. The CDR3 contains 20 residues. Germline lookup yields CDR1 SGHVS and CDR2 FNYEAQ. J lost 1 base, V lost 5 bases, and 16 bases had no gene match. The CDR3 reads CASSGGVAGGPTTSYNEQFF. In nucleotides, the CDR3 is TGTGCCAGCAGCGGGGGCGTAGCGGGAGGGCCGACCACTTCCTACAATGAGCAGTTCTTC.

In its sample, this clonotype was seen a few times. The rearrangement uses TRBV20-1 and TRBJ1-1; D uncertain. The CDR3 runs to 16 residues. Germline loops: CDR1 DFQATT, CDR2 SNEGSKA (reference sequence). V was shortened by 5 bases and J by 1 base, with 20 bases between the two germline ends. The DNA for the CDR3 is TGCAGTGCTCCCTCGTTGGGGTGGAGATCGAACACTGAAGCTTTCTTT. As protein: CSAPSLGWRSNTEAFF.

The table lists this clonotype with a few counts. The chain's CDR3 is CASSSQGARETQYF. Written as DNA, the CDR3 is TGCGCCAGCAGCTCACAGGGGGCGCGGGAGACCCAGTACTTC. The V and J genes are TRBV5-1 and TRBJ2-5, with 9 nucleotides matching TRBD1. The CDR3 runs to 14 residues. In germline, CDR1 is SGHRS, CDR2 YFSETQ. Germline trimming cut 3 bases from V and 5 bases from J; bases unmatched to any gene: 5.

The chain uses TRBV20-1 and TRBJ2-1; 12 positions agree with TRBD2. This CDR3 is 15 amino acids long. Trimming at V came to 6 bases and at J to 2 bases, leaving 5 bases not matched to a gene. Per germline, CDR1 DFQATT and CDR2 SNEGSKA (reference sequence). The CDR3 coding sequence is TGCAGTGCAACTAGCGGGAGGTCTCCCTACAATGAGCAGTTCTTC. The encoded protein is CSATSGRSPYNEQFF.

This clonotype has a handful of counts. The CDR3 DNA sequence: TGTGCCAGCAGCTGGCCTGGCGGAACAGATACGCAGTATTTT. It is translated as CASSWPGGTDTQYF. This chain joins TRBV7-2 and TRBJ2-3, with D unclear. The germline gives CDR1 SGHTA, CDR2 FQGNSA. V lost 4 bases to trimming and J lost 3 bases, with 11 bases between them. The CDR3 contains 14 residues.

V gene TRBV24-1 combines with J gene TRBJ2-5, with TRBD2 matching 12 bases. Germline CDR1 KGHDR, CDR2 SFDVKD. With 6 bases clipped from V and 5 bases from J, the junction kept 6 bases outside the gene matches. The CDR3 totals 15 residues. CDR3 amino acids: CATSLTSGSQETQYF. CDR3 in DNA: TGTGCCACCAGTTTGACTAGCGGGAGCCAGGAGACCCAGTACTTC.

This clonotype was observed a few times. The chain is built from TRBV25-1 and TRBJ1-1; D is unresolved. This CDR3 comprises 13 residues. Trimming shortened V by 0 bases and J by 1 base, and 3 bases separated the two germline ends. Germline CDR1 is MGHDK and CDR2 is SYGVNS. The CDR3 protein is CASSEYENTEAFF. In DNA form, the CDR3 reads TGTGCCAGCAGTGAATATGAGAACACTGAAGCTTTCTTT.

The CDR3 sequence is CASSFGAGTPYEQYF. CDR3 bases: TGCGCCAGCAGCTTTGGCGCCGGGACTCCCTACGAGCAGTACTTC. The chain is built from TRBV5-1 and TRBJ2-7, with a possible D match to TRBD2 (6 bases). Germline CDR1 is SGHRS and CDR2 is YFSETQ. Trimming cost V 2 bases and J 2 bases, with 14 bases left between them. The CDR3 has 15 residues.

This clonotype showed up just a few times. The chain recombines TRBV5-1 with TRBJ2-3; 12 bases align to TRBD2. Germline CDR1 SGHRS, CDR2 YFSETQ. The V segment lost 3 bases and the J segment 6 bases; nucleotides outside the gene matches: 8. The CDR3 runs to 16 residues. CDR3 region: CASSSGTSGYFDTQYF. In DNA, the CDR3 is TGCGCCAGCAGCTCGGGGACTAGCGGGTACTTCGATACGCAGTATTTT. Looking up the rest from reference TRBV5-1 and TRBJ2-3 gives the full variable domain: KAGVTQTPRYLIKTRGQQVTLSCSPISGHRSVSWYQQTPGQGLQFLFEYFSETQRNKGNFPGRFSGRQFSNSRSEMNVSTLELGDSALYLCASSSGTSGYFDTQYFGPGTRLTVL.

This clonotype has at least ten counts. This rearrangement joins TRBV5-1 to TRBJ1-1, with 9 bases lining up with TRBD1. There are 16 residues in the CDR3. Trimming removed 2 bases from V and 1 base from J; junction bases left unmatched: 6. The V gene's germline CDR1 is SGHRS and CDR2 YFSETQ. The DNA of the CDR3 is TGCGCCAGCAGCTTTTCCTCGGGACAGGGGAACACTGAAGCTTTCTTT. Encoded protein: CASSFSSGQGNTEAFF.

This clonotype was observed a handful of times. V is TRBV7-2 and J is TRBJ1-4; D gene uncertain. Looked up from germline, CDR1 is SGHTA and CDR2 is FQGNSA. V was trimmed by 1 base and J by 0 bases, leaving 9 bases between them. CDR3 length: 16 amino acids. The CDR3 DNA follows: TGTGCCAGCAGCTTAGGGCGGCGGGCAACTAATGAAAAACTGTTTTTT. Translating gives CASSLGRRATNEKLFF.

This clonotype was seen a handful of times. V is TRBV12-3 or TRBV12-4 and J is TRBJ2-3; the match to TRBD2 covers 8 bases. This CDR3 is built from 17 residues. The V segment lost 4 bases and the J segment 2 bases; nucleotides outside the gene matches: 11. The CDR3 region has the DNA TGTGCCAGCAGTTCCGGAGGGGTCGGGAGGGCCACAGATACGCAGTATTTT. Translation gives CASSSGGVGRATDTQYF.

This clonotype was detected a few times. V is TRBV7-8 and J is TRBJ2-5, with 7 bases aligning to TRBD2. This CDR3 spans 12 amino acids. Trimming removed 1 base from V and 7 bases from J; junction bases left unmatched: 0. Germline loops: CDR1 SGHVS, CDR2 FQNEAQ. The CDR3 protein is CASSLGGGTQYF. In nucleotides, the CDR3 is TGTGCCAGCAGCTTAGGGGGGGGGACCCAGTACTTC.

In this sample, this clonotype turned up a few times. This rearrangement joins TRBV11-2 to TRBJ1-2; no definite D call. Germline values: CDR1 SGHAT, CDR2 FQNNGV. The ends were cut back, 5 bases at V and 6 bases at J, with 13 bases in the middle. CDR3 length equals 13 residues. The CDR3 here is CASSPQIGDGYTF. The CDR3 coding sequence is TGTGCCAGCAGCCCCCAGATCGGGGATGGCTACACCTTC.

A few counts support this clonotype. The chain combines TRBV9 with TRBJ2-7; D is undetermined. CDR3 length: 13 residues. V lost 3 bases and J lost 4, with 11 bases in between. Germline V gene data show CDR1 as SGDLS and CDR2 as YYNGEE. CDR3 sequence (DNA): TGTGCCAGCAGCGGCTCCCTCGATTACGAGCAGTACTTC. Amino acids: CASSGSLDYEQYF.

The table lists this clonotype with many counts. V is TRBV20-1 and J is TRBJ2-7; 14 bases match TRBD2. V was pared by 3 bases and J by 3 bases, with 16 bases of the junction left unmatched. CDR1 and CDR2 from the germline V gene are DFQATT and SNEGSKA (reference sequence). The CDR3 covers 19 residues. CDR3: CSASSPGTSGSPASYEQYF. CDR3 DNA sequence: TGCAGTGCTAGTTCTCCCGGGACTAGCGGGAGCCCAGCCAGCTACGAGCAGTACTTC.

This clonotype has more than one count but fewer than ten. J is TRBJ2-7 and V is TRBV6-5, with D perhaps TRBD2 (6 bases). Germline V lookup: CDR1 MNHEY, CDR2 SVGAGI. V lost 2 bases, J lost 2 bases, and 10 bases lay in between. The CDR3 is made up of 14 amino acids. CDR3 amino acids: CASSYAGSTYEQYF. In DNA, the CDR3 is TGTGCCAGCAGTTACGCGGGGTCAACCTACGAGCAGTACTTC.

The rearrangement uses TRBV7-9 and TRBJ2-7; the match to TRBD2 covers 10 bases. The CDR3 length is 14 residues. CDR1 SEHNR and CDR2 FQNEAQ come from the germline V gene (reference sequence). The V segment lost 8 bases and the J segment 3 bases; nucleotides outside the gene matches: 7. The CDR3 DNA reads as TGTGCCAGCGAGGGGCTAGCGGGAGACTACGAGCAGTACTTC. This codes for CASEGLAGDYEQYF.

The rearrangement joins TRBV7-9 to TRBJ2-5, with D unclear. Between the trimmed V and J ends, which lost 4 bases and 2 bases, there was a span of 11 bases. The CDR3 is made up of 14 amino acids. CDR1 is SEHNR, CDR2 FQNEAQ, per germline (reference sequence). The CDR3 nucleotides read TGTGCCAGCAGCTCCAGAGCCTCACAAGAGACCCAGTACTTC. Protein product: CASSSRASQETQYF. The full variable domain, completed using reference TRBV7-9 and TRBJ2-5, is DTGVSQNPRHKITKRGQNVTFRCDPISEHNRLYWYRQTLGQGPEFLTYFQNEAQLEKSRLLSDRFSAERPKGSFSTLEIQRTEQGDSAMYLCASSSRASQETQYFGPGTRLLVL.

This clonotype was counted a few times. The rearrangement joins TRBV6-1 to TRBJ1-4; D is possibly TRBD1 (5 bases). V gave up 8 bases and J gave up 3 bases, with 13 bases separating them. Germline V gives CDR1 MNHNS, CDR2 SASEGT. The CDR3 totals 14 residues. The CDR3 is CASYSVGANEKLFF. The CDR3 DNA is TGTGCCAGCTATTCGGTGGGGGCTAATGAAAAACTGTTTTTT.

This clonotype came up a few times. The CDR3 spells CAWSVVQGITGELFF. DNA for the CDR3: TGTGCCTGGAGTGTAGTTCAGGGGATCACCGGGGAGCTGTTTTTT. The chain uses TRBV30 and TRBJ2-2, with a possible D match to TRBD1 (6 bases). CDR3 length equals 15 residues. The V and J ends lost 0 bases and 4 bases respectively, with 12 bases between them. Germline loops: CDR1 GTSNPN, CDR2 SVGIG (reference sequence). Supplemented by reference TRBV30 and TRBJ2-2, the full variable domain reads SQTIHQWPATLVQPVGSPLSLECTVEGTSNPNLYWYRQAAGRGLQLLFYSVGIGQISSEVPQNLSASRPQDRQFILSSKKLLLSDSGFYLCAWSVVQGITGELFFGEGSRLTVL.

This clonotype has just a few counts. The chain couples TRBV9 to TRBJ2-7; TRBD2 aligns across 13 bases. The CDR3 is made up of 18 amino acids. V lost 0 bases to trimming and J lost 5 bases; unmatched junction nucleotides: 11. CDR1 SGDLS and CDR2 YYNGEE come from the germline V gene. In DNA, the CDR3 is TGTGCCAGCAGCGTAGAAGGGACACTAGCGGGAGGGATCCACGAGCAGTACTTC. It codes for CASSVEGTLAGGIHEQYF.

This clonotype was seen more than once but under ten times. V and J are TRBV7-3 and TRBJ1-1; 7 bases match TRBD1. CDR1 and CDR2 (germline): SGHTA, FQGTGA. Trimming removed 0 bases from V and 7 bases from J; junction bases left unmatched: 5. The length of the CDR3 is 14 residues. The CDR3 region is CASSLTGTVSEAFF. The CDR3 nucleotides read TGTGCCAGCAGCTTAACGGGGACAGTCAGTGAAGCTTTCTTT.

J is TRBJ2-2 and V is TRBV7-8; D not certain. The germline gives CDR1 SGHVS, CDR2 FQNEAQ. V shed 6 bases and J shed 5 bases, with 22 bases lying between them. The CDR3 sequence is 17 residues long. As DNA, the CDR3 is TGTGCCAGCAGTTTCCGGTTTAAGGAGTACGGGACCGGGGAGCTGTTTTTT. This codes for CASSFRFKEYGTGELFF.